Below are 16 T cell receptor beta chains sequenced from a single sample in a study of T cell clones after liver transplantation. The repertoire was sequenced with immunoSEQ multiplex PCR; TCRdb's copy has only in-frame clones and lacks some. The table records 95,000 to 110,000 clones, around four fifths of them present only once. Material: CD4+ T cells from blood, obtained before liver transplant. These receptors came from a human donor who received a liver transplant.

V is TRBV7-2 and J is TRBJ2-5, with TRBD2 matching over 12 bases. The V gene end was trimmed by 0 bases and the J gene end by 4 bases; junction bases not matched to a gene: 3. The CDR3 has 16 amino acids. Germline V CDR1 and CDR2: SGHTA, FQGNSA. For the CDR3, the DNA is TGTGCCAGCAGCTTAGCCGCTAGCGGGAGGGGAGAGACCCAGTACTTC. It encodes CASSLAASGRGETQYF.

The chain couples TRBV9 to TRBJ2-1, with 10 bases lining up with TRBD2. Looked up from germline, CDR1 is SGDLS and CDR2 is YYNGEE. V gave up 0 bases and J gave up 9 bases; unmatched junction bases: 6. This CDR3 region has 15 residues. The CDR3 DNA reads as TGTGCCAGCAGCGTAGTGGCTAGCGGGGGTGGTGAGCAGTTCTTC. Translation: CASSVVASGGGEQFF.

The chain combines TRBV19 with TRBJ1-3; 7 nucleotides agree with TRBD1. With V trimmed by 4 bases and J by 2 bases, 5 bases remained unmatched. The germline V gene encodes CDR1 LNHDA and CDR2 SQIVND (reference sequence). The CDR3 totals 15 residues. The CDR3 sequence is CASSTTGQTGNTIYF. The DNA of the CDR3 is TGTGCCAGTAGTACGACAGGGCAAACTGGAAACACCATATATTTT.

This clone has a single count. The chain links TRBV2 to TRBJ1-1; no clear D. Deletions cut 3 bases from V and 0 bases from J, with 11 bases between. This CDR3 has 15 residues. Germline V gives CDR1 SNHLY, CDR2 FYNNEI. This chain's CDR3 is CASSDRASMNTEAFF. The CDR3 DNA sequence: TGTGCCAGCAGTGATCGTGCCTCCATGAACACTGAAGCTTTCTTT.

V gene TRBV7-9 combines with J gene TRBJ2-3; the match to TRBD1 covers 7 bases. The V segment lost 5 bases and the J segment 5 bases; nucleotides outside the gene matches: 7. The CDR3 totals 14 residues. Looked up from germline, CDR1 is SEHNR and CDR2 is FQNEAQ (reference sequence). The CDR3 DNA reads as TGTGCCAGCAGCCCGTTGGACAGGCGAGATACGCAGTATTTT. It is translated as CASSPLDRRDTQYF.

This clone appeared a few times. This chain links TRBV10-3 with TRBJ2-7, with D perhaps matching TRBD1 (6 bases). Trimming cost V 7 bases and J 3 bases, with 16 bases left between them. This CDR3 is 14 amino acids long. Germline CDR1 and CDR2: ENHRY and SYGVKD. CDR3: CAITDQDRGYEQYF. For the CDR3, the DNA is TGTGCCATCACGGATCAGGACAGAGGCTACGAGCAGTACTTC.

V usage is TRBV4-2 and J usage is TRBJ2-5, with D perhaps assigned TRBD1 or TRBD2 (6 bases each). The V gene lost 7 bases and the J gene lost 1 base, with 22 bases spanning the gap. The CDR3 has 17 amino acids. Germline CDR1 is LGHNA and CDR2 is YNFKEQ. CDR3 residues: CASTRGGPESPQETQYF. The DNA for the CDR3 is TGTGCCAGCACCAGAGGGGGGCCAGAGAGTCCCCAAGAGACCCAGTACTTC.

This clone was found many times. The sample has other DNA sequences that encode this CDR3 too. The V gene is TRBV6-4, the J gene TRBJ2-7; D unclear. Germline CDR1 reads MRHNA; CDR2 reads SNTAGT. The CDR3 sequence is 10 residues long. V lost 5 bases, J lost 3 bases, and 2 bases lay in between. DNA for the CDR3: TGTGCCAGCAGTATCTACGAGCAGTACTTC. Residues: CASSIYEQYF.

J is TRBJ1-5 and V is TRBV6-5; D is ambiguous. Germline CDR1 and CDR2: MNHEY and SVGAGI. The CDR3 length is 13 residues. Trimming cost V 8 bases and J 0 bases, with 8 bases left between them. In nucleotides, the CDR3 is TGTGCCAGCGCCGTTGTTAGCAATCAGCCCCAGCATTTT. Its translation is CASAVVSNQPQHF.

The chain uses TRBV5-6 and TRBJ2-7; D possibly matches TRBD1 or TRBD2 (5 bases each). This CDR3 has 15 residues. Germline loops: CDR1 SGHDT, CDR2 YYEEEE. The V end was cut by 1 base, the J end by 2 bases, with 13 bases between. CDR3 amino acids: CASSLLGTGPYEQYF. The CDR3 nucleotides read TGTGCCAGCAGCTTGTTGGGGACGGGGCCCTACGAGCAGTACTTC.

This clone was found a few times. The chain recombines TRBV6-1 with TRBJ1-6; D call uncertain. This CDR3 spans 16 amino acids. Germline V lookup: CDR1 MNHNS, CDR2 SASEGT. Trimming shortened V by 2 bases and J by 5 bases, and 13 bases separated the two germline ends. DNA for the CDR3: TGTGCCAGCAGTGAATACTCCCGGGGTGATAATTCACCCCTCCACTTT. This sequence encodes CASSEYSRGDNSPLHF.

V usage is TRBV18 and J usage is TRBJ1-2; D remains unclear. Germline lookup yields CDR1 KGHSH and CDR2 LQKENI. The CDR3 spans 12 residues. V was clipped by 6 bases and J by 3 bases, with 8 bases between them. The CDR3 loop is CASSGRDYGYTF. The CDR3 DNA reads as TGTGCCAGCTCCGGACGGGACTATGGCTACACCTTC.

The chain recombines TRBV5-4 with TRBJ1-2; possibly TRBD1 for D (5 bases). The germline V gene encodes CDR1 SGHNT and CDR2 YYREEE (reference sequence). This CDR3 region has 14 residues. The V end lost 3 bases, the J end lost 8 bases, and 17 bases lay between the germline ends. Written as DNA, the CDR3 is TGTGCCAGCAGCTCAGTCAGGGTACGAGAGGGCTACACCTTC. This gives the protein CASSSVRVREGYTF.

This clone was detected a few times. The gene calls are TRBV2 and TRBJ2-5; no firm D call. Trimming shortened V by 6 bases and J by 3 bases, and 5 bases separated the two germline ends. The germline gives CDR1 SNHLY, CDR2 FYNNEI. The CDR3 consists of 11 residues. The DNA for the CDR3 is TGTGCCAGCAGGGCTGAAGAGACCCAGTACTTC. Protein sequence: CASRAEETQYF.

V gene TRBV19 combines with J gene TRBJ2-7, with D possibly matching TRBD1 (6 bases). The CDR3 contains 16 residues. Trimming stripped 4 bases from V and 0 bases from J, with 16 bases between. Germline loops: CDR1 LNHDA, CDR2 SQIVND (reference sequence). The CDR3 loop is CASSKFPQGRSYEQYF. CDR3 DNA sequence: TGTGCCAGTAGTAAATTCCCGCAGGGGCGCTCCTACGAGCAGTACTTC.

V gene TRBV7-2 combines with J gene TRBJ1-1; the D is unclear. The V gene's germline CDR1 is SGHTA and CDR2 FQGNSA. This CDR3 region has 15 residues. Trimming took 5 bases from V and 9 from J, leaving 22 bases between them. The CDR3 DNA follows: TGTGCCAGCAGCCCGGGCCCCGGGGTGGTGGGAAAAGCTTTCTTT. Protein: CASSPGPGVVGKAFF. Variable domain in full (rest from reference TRBV7-2 and TRBJ1-1): GAGVSQSPSNKVTEKGKDVELRCDPISGHTALYWYRQSLGQGLEFLIYFQGNSAPDKSGLPSDRFSAERTGGSVSTLTIQRTQQEDSAVYLCASSPGPGVVGKAFFGQGTRLTVV.